This TCR beta chain was identified in a study of beta chain features in type 1 diabetes. Points from the study as a whole: Researchers caution that PCR might favor shorter templates, equally among patients and controls. TCRB CDR3 length was moderately but significantly reduced in all four CD4+ subsets of Type 1 diabetes patients. Compared with healthy donors, patients appeared to share more similar naive, central memory and regulatory TCRB repertoires.

The study reverse transcribed the entire isolated RNA, so it sequenced expressed TCRB transcripts. Repertoires were generated with immunoSEQ multiplex PCR, while TCRdb's copy carries only in-frame clones and drops some. The sample carries about 270,000 clones, around 15% recorded once. With V trimmed by 0 bases and J by 6 bases, 6 bases remained unmatched. The CDR3 has 16 residues. Looked up from germline, CDR1 is SGDLS and CDR2 is YYNGEE. A word on this clone: Its target is unknown. Other DNA sequences of this sample code for an identical CDR3.

The sequence was obtained from a man aged 30 to 39 with type 1 diabetes. Sequenced: naive CD4+ T cells from blood. V is TRBV9 and J is TRBJ2-1, with 10 bases lining up with TRBD2. DNA for the CDR3: TGTGCCAGCAGCGTAGGCGGTCTAGCGGGAGTCAATGAGCAGTTCTTC. Translating it yields CASSVGGLAGVNEQFF. The variable domain in full, completed from reference TRBV9 and TRBJ2-1, reads DSGVTQTPKHLITATGQRVTLRCSPRSGDLSVYWYQQSLDQGLQFLIQYYNGEERAKGNILERFSAQQFPDLHSELNLSSLELGDSALYFCASSVGGLAGVNEQFFGPGTRLTVL.